This is a list of T cell receptor beta chains from one sample in a study of blood T cell repertoires in COVID-19. TCRdb's table, derived via immunoSEQ multiplex PCR, lists solely in-frame clones and lacks some. This table has 110,000 to 150,000 clones, around 85% appearing once. The sample was PBMCs or T cells enriched from blood (not recorded which). These receptors were collected from a woman between 40 and 50 years old who had recovered from COVID-19. The CDR3 runs from the conserved cysteine through the conserved F or W. The D gene is left open where the match is weak. Size is omitted from some rows. Given values are once, few, many or a class for expanded clones.

j_call | cdr3_length | v_call | d_call | clone_size | cdr3_nt | cdr3_aa
TRBJ2-2 | 13 | TRBV2 | TRBD1 | - | TGTGCCCGACAGACAGGGGACACCGGGGAGCTGTTTTTT | CARQTGDTGELFF
TRBJ2-3 | 15 | TRBV9 | TRBD2 | - | TGTGCCAGCAGCCCGGGGCTAGCGGGAGGGTATACGCAGTATTTT | CASSPGLAGGYTQYF
TRBJ2-7 | 14 | TRBV9 | - | - | TGTGCCAGCAGCGTAGGAGGCGTCTCCTACGAGCAGTACTTC | CASSVGGVSYEQYF
TRBJ2-2 | 15 | TRBV4-1 | TRBD1 | - | TGCGCCAGCAGCCCCGGGACAGCGAACACCGGGGAGCTGTTTTTT | CASSPGTANTGELFF
TRBJ2-7 | 14 | TRBV3-1/TRBV3-2 | - | - | TGTGCCAGCAGCCCCATTCGACAGGACAACGAGCAGTACTTC | CASSPIRQDNEQYF
TRBJ1-5 | 15 | TRBV28 | - | - | TGTGCCAGCAACGTCCCAGGGGTGGTTGATCAGCCCCAGCATTTT | CASNVPGVVDQPQHF
TRBJ1-2 | 12 | TRBV6-5 | - | once | TGTGCCACCACTGGCAGGGTCCGGGGCTACACCTTC | CATTGRVRGYTF
TRBJ1-2 | 14 | TRBV2 | - | - | TGTGCCAGCAGTGAAAAGGGGTTTGACTATGGCTACACCTTC | CASSEKGFDYGYTF
TRBJ2-3 | 13 | TRBV6-4 | TRBD2 | - | TGTGCCAGCCGGACTAGCGGCACAGATACGCAGTATTTT | CASRTSGTDTQYF
TRBJ2-3 | 15 | TRBV7-6 | TRBD2 | - | TGTGCCAGCAGCCGTAGCGGGGGGAACACAGATACGCAGTATTTT | CASSRSGGNTDTQYF
TRBJ2-1 | 17 | TRBV5-1 | - | - | TGCGCCAGCAGCTTGGGTCTTAGAGGAGGGGTAGGCAATGAGCAGTTCTTC | CASSLGLRGGVGNEQFF
TRBJ2-7 | 14 | TRBV5-4 | - | - | TGTGCCAGCAGCCTGGAGGGGGGAGGGCGCGAGCAGTACTTC | CASSLEGGGREQYF
TRBJ1-1 | 16 | TRBV5-1 | TRBD1 | - | TGCGCCAGCAGCCTCAAAAGATCGACAGGGCGGACTGAAGCTTTCTTT | CASSLKRSTGRTEAFF
TRBJ2-7 | 16 | TRBV4-1 | TRBD2 | - | TGCGCCAGCAGCCTGATAAAAGCGGGGAACCCCTACGAGCAGTACTTC | CASSLIKAGNPYEQYF
TRBJ2-1 | 14 | TRBV5-1 | TRBD1 | - | TGCGCCAGCAGCTTAAACAGGGGACGGAATGAGCAGTTCTTC | CASSLNRGRNEQFF
TRBJ2-7 | 13 | TRBV19 | TRBD1 | once | TGTGCCAGTTCCGGGACAGTTACCCGCGAGCAGTACTTC | CASSGTVTREQYF
TRBJ1-5 | 15 | TRBV15 | - | - | TGTGCCACCAGCAGGGAAAGAACTATTAATCAGCCCCAGCATTTT | CATSRERTINQPQHF
TRBJ2-3 | 17 | TRBV19 | - | - | TGTGCCAGTATTCCTAGCGCAACACGCGTGTACACAGATACGCAGTATTTT | CASIPSATRVYTDTQYF
TRBJ2-3 | 16 | TRBV5-5 | TRBD2 | - | TGTGCCAGCAGCCAGGGACTAGCGTTAGGGGCAGATACGCAGTATTTT | CASSQGLALGADTQYF
TRBJ2-7 | 14 | TRBV11-2 | - | - | TGTGCCAGCACCCCAAGTAGGGGGTTCTACGAGCAGTACTTC | CASTPSRGFYEQYF
TRBJ1-2 | 14 | TRBV5-8 | - | - | TGTGCCAGCAGCTTGACAGTATCTTCCTATGGCTACACCTTC | CASSLTVSSYGYTF
TRBJ1-6 | 17 | TRBV19 | TRBD1 | - | TGTGCCAGTAGTATTTCTGTCCGCCGGGACAGGGGATCACCCCTCCACTTT | CASSISVRRDRGSPLHF
TRBJ1-4 | 11 | TRBV19 | - | - | TGTGCCAGTAGTACCAGCGATGCACTGTTTTTT | CASSTSDALFF
TRBJ2-1 | 13 | TRBV7-3 | - | - | TGTGCCAGCAGCTTAGGCAGAAACAATGAGCAGTTCTTC | CASSLGRNNEQFF
TRBJ1-1 | 14 | TRBV15 | - | - | TGTGCCACCAGCACCGTACAGGGTGGCACTGAAGCTTTCTTT | CATSTVQGGTEAFF
TRBJ2-5 | 14 | TRBV15 | - | few | TGTGCCACCAGCAGAGACCATCGAGGGGAGACCCAGTACTTC | CATSRDHRGETQYF
TRBJ2-1 | 12 | TRBV12-5 | - | - | TGTGCTAGTGGCCGCGACAGCAATGAGCAGTTCTTC | CASGRDSNEQFF
TRBJ2-2 | 18 | TRBV19 | TRBD2 | once | TGTGCCAGTAGTATAAGCCCCCTAGCGGGGGGGCACGGCGGGGAGCTGTTTTTT | CASSISPLAGGHGGELFF
TRBJ2-7 | 16 | TRBV7-9 | TRBD2 | - | TGTGCCAGCAGCTTGAAACCGGGACTAGCGGAATACGAGCAGTACTTC | CASSLKPGLAEYEQYF
TRBJ2-2 | 16 | TRBV5-1 | - | - | TGCGCCAGCAGCTACGGACAGCGTGCGAACACCGGGGAGCTGTTTTTT | CASSYGQRANTGELFF
TRBJ1-4 | 13 | TRBV27 | - | once | TGTGCCAGCAGTCCCAACATTAATGAAAAACTGTTTTTT | CASSPNINEKLFF
TRBJ1-4 | 14 | TRBV5-4 | TRBD1 | - | TGTGCCAGCAGCCCAGGGGGCACTAATGAAAAACTGTTTTTT | CASSPGGTNEKLFF
TRBJ2-5 | 14 | TRBV27 | - | - | TGTGCCAGCAGTGATAGTCAGGGTTGGGAGACCCAGTACTTC | CASSDSQGWETQYF
TRBJ2-7 | 15 | TRBV5-1 | - | - | TGCGCCAGCAGCTTGGGTCAGTCGGGGGCCTACGAGCAGTACTTC | CASSLGQSGAYEQYF
TRBJ2-1 | 14 | TRBV29-1 | - | - | TGCAGCGTTGATAAAGACTCCCCCTACAATGAGCAGTTCTTC | CSVDKDSPYNEQFF
TRBJ2-3 | 16 | TRBV30 | - | - | TGTGCCTCCGAAGGAAGGCTAGCGAGAAGCACAGATACGCAGTATTTT | CASEGRLARSTDTQYF
TRBJ2-5 | 14 | TRBV6-5 | - | - | TGTGCCAGCAGCCCCCCCGGAGTACAAGAGACCCAGTACTTC | CASSPPGVQETQYF
TRBJ1-2 | 16 | TRBV9 | - | - | TGTGCCAGCAGCCCGGGACAATTTGGTACTCACTATGGCTACACCTTC | CASSPGQFGTHYGYTF
TRBJ1-2 | 14 | TRBV27 | TRBD1 | - | TGTGCCAGCAGCCCCAGGGGGTCAAACTATGGCTACACCTTC | CASSPRGSNYGYTF
TRBJ2-7 | 13 | TRBV5-1 | - | - | TGCGCCAGCAGCTTATATGACTACTACGAGCAGTACTTC | CASSLYDYYEQYF
TRBJ1-5 | 13 | TRBV7-6 | - | - | TGTGCCAGCAGCTTCAATAGCAATCAGCCCCAGCATTTT | CASSFNSNQPQHF
TRBJ1-6 | 17 | TRBV3-1/TRBV3-2 | - | once | TGTGCCAGCAGCCTCAAGGACAGTTCCTCCTATAATTCACCCCTCCACTTT | CASSLKDSSSYNSPLHF
TRBJ1-5 | 18 | TRBV24-1 | TRBD1 | - | TGTGCCACCAGTGACGGTGATCCGGGACAGGGATGCAATCAGCCCCAGCATTTT | CATSDGDPGQGCNQPQHF
TRBJ2-1 | 15 | TRBV5-4 | - | - | TGTGCCAGCAGCCGGGACTCCAGCTCCTACAATGAGCAGTTCTTC | CASSRDSSSYNEQFF
TRBJ2-5 | 16 | TRBV3-1/TRBV3-2 | - | - | TGTGCCAGCAGCCAACTGCTTGGAGGGGTGCAAGAGACCCAGTACTTC | CASSQLLGGVQETQYF
TRBJ2-2 | 13 | TRBV2 | TRBD1 | - | TGTGCCACCCTCGCCAGGGGGAACGGGGAGCTGTTTTTT | CATLARGNGELFF